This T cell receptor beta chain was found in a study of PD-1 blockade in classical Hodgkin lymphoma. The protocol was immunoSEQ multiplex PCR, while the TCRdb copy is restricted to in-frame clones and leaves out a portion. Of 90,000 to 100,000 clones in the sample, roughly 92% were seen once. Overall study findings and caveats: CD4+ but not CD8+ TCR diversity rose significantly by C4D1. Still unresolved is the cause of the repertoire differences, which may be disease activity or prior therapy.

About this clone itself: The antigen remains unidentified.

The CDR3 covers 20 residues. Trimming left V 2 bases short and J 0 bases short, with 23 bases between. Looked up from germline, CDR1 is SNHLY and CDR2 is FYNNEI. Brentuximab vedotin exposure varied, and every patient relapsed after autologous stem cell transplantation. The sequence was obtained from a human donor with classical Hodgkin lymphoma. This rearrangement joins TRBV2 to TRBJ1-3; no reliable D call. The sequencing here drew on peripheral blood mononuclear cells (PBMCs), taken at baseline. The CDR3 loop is CASSEWSDGGLTSSGNTIYF. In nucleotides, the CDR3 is TGTGCCAGCAGTGAATGGTCTGACGGAGGGCTGACTAGCTCTGGAAACACCATATATTTT.